The 26 T cell receptor beta chains presented below share a single source sample, sequenced in a study of blood T cell repertoires in COVID-19. Clones were sequenced by immunoSEQ multiplex PCR, and TCRdb holds only the in-frame ones, with some missing. Here the sample spans about 100,000 clones, around 90% being singletons. Source material: peripheral blood. The receptors originated from a man in his 70s with acute or convalescent COVID-19.

The V and J genes are TRBV28 and TRBJ2-5, with 11 bases lining up with TRBD2. This CDR3 contains 15 residues. Trimming cost V 5 bases and J 13 bases; bases outside gene matches: 15. The germline V gene has CDR1 MDHEN and CDR2 SYDVKM. The CDR3 coding sequence is TGTGCCAGCAGTCCCTGGACTAGCGGGTCGCCGGAGGGGTACTTC. It codes for CASSPWTSGSPEGYF.

V gene TRBV14 combines with J gene TRBJ1-2, with D uncertain. CDR1 is SGHDN, CDR2 FVKESK, per germline. The CDR3 loop spans 17 amino acids. Trimming shortened V by 2 bases and J by 3 bases, and 19 bases separated the two germline ends. In DNA form, the CDR3 reads TGTGCCAGCAGCCAACATCCTCGACCGGGAGGAGACTATGGCTACACCTTC. Its protein is CASSQHPRPGGDYGYTF. Looking up the rest from reference TRBV14 and TRBJ1-2 gives the full variable domain: EAGVTQFPSHSVIEKGQTVTLRCDPISGHDNLYWYRRVMGKEIKFLLHFVKESKQDESGMPNNRFLAERTGGTYSTLKVQPAELEDSGVYFCASSQHPRPGGDYGYTFGSGTRLTVV.

This chain uses TRBV10-3 with TRBJ1-1; maybe TRBD1 (5 bases). This CDR3 contains 11 residues. Looked up from germline, CDR1 is ENHRY and CDR2 is SYGVKD. V lost 6 bases to trimming and J lost 6 bases, with 8 bases between them. CDR3 sequence (DNA): TGTGCCATCAGGGGGCCTTCTGAAGCTTTCTTT. The encoded protein is CAIRGPSEAFF.

The chain uses TRBV5-5 and TRBJ2-2; 7 positions match TRBD1. The CDR3 spans 14 residues. V shed 5 bases, J shed 2 bases, and the junction held 3 bases outside the gene matches. Per germline, CDR1 SGHKS and CDR2 YYEKEE (reference sequence). CDR3 loop: CASRQGSNTGELFF. The CDR3 DNA is TGTGCCAGCAGACAGGGGTCTAACACCGGGGAGCTGTTTTTT.

The CDR3 is CTSSAPGLAHADTQYF. DNA of the CDR3: TGCACCAGCAGTGCTCCGGGACTAGCCCATGCGGATACGCAGTATTTT. The chain uses TRBV1 and TRBJ2-3; the table calls TRBD2, which could not be checked here. TRBV1 is flagged as a pseudogene. The CDR3 is made up of 16 amino acids.

The chain employs TRBV5-1 and TRBJ1-5; weak D call: TRBD1 (6 bases). V lost 4 bases, J lost 0 bases, and 14 bases lay in between. CDR1 is SGHRS and CDR2 is YFSETQ in the germline V gene. The CDR3 consists of 16 residues. CDR3 region: CASSPGTFNSNQPQHF. In DNA form, the CDR3 reads TGCGCCAGCAGCCCCGGGACATTTAATAGCAATCAGCCCCAGCATTTT. The full variable domain, completed using reference TRBV5-1 and TRBJ1-5, is KAGVTQTPRYLIKTRGQQVTLSCSPISGHRSVSWYQQTPGQGLQFLFEYFSETQRNKGNFPGRFSGRQFSNSRSEMNVSTLELGDSALYLCASSPGTFNSNQPQHFGDGTRLSIL.

This clone appeared once. The chain recombines TRBV5-5 with TRBJ2-7, with 8 positions matching TRBD1. With V trimmed by 4 bases and J by 1 base, 13 bases remained unmatched. The CDR3 length is 17 residues. Per the germline V gene, CDR1 is SGHKS and CDR2 is YYEKEE (reference sequence). As DNA, the CDR3 is TGTGCCAGCAGCCCTGACTCAGGGGGCACAAGGTCCTACGAGCAGTACTTC. This sequence encodes CASSPDSGGTRSYEQYF.

The chain joins TRBV19 to TRBJ1-5; TRBD1 is a possible D gene (6 bases). The length of the CDR3 is 15 residues. CDR1 and CDR2 (germline): LNHDA, SQIVND (reference sequence). The V end lost 8 bases, the J end lost 0 bases, and 14 bases lay between the germline ends. CDR3 protein: CASCRQVRSNQPQHF. CDR3 in DNA: TGTGCCAGTTGCCGACAGGTCCGTAGCAATCAGCCCCAGCATTTT.

The chain employs TRBV6-2 or TRBV6-3 and TRBJ1-1; 8 bases match TRBD1. Looked up from germline, CDR1 is MNHEY and CDR2 is SVGEGT. This CDR3 is 14 amino acids long. The V gene end was trimmed by 2 bases and the J gene end by 4 bases; junction bases not matched to a gene: 3. The CDR3 nucleotides are TGTGCCAGCAGTTACAGACAGGGGATCACTGAAGCTTTCTTT. This codes for CASSYRQGITEAFF.

The rearrangement links TRBV12-3 or TRBV12-4 to TRBJ1-2; D may be TRBD1 (6 bases). The CDR3 spans 13 residues. The V end was cut by 5 bases, the J end by 5 bases, with 12 bases between. The CDR3 loop reads CASSGTRRYGYTF. CDR3 DNA: TGTGCCAGCAGTGGGACAAGGAGATATGGCTACACCTTC.

V and J are TRBV25-1 and TRBJ2-5; no reliable D call. Germline V gene sequence: CDR1 MGHDK, CDR2 SYGVNS. The V end lost 3 bases, the J end lost 0 bases, and 5 bases lay between the germline ends. The CDR3 sequence is 13 residues long. This CDR3 reads CASSDSYQETQYF. CDR3 nucleotide sequence: TGTGCCAGCAGTGACTCGTACCAAGAGACCCAGTACTTC.

The V and J genes are TRBV18 and TRBJ2-3; D remains unclear. Germline V gene lookup returns CDR1 KGHSH and CDR2 LQKENI. V lost 4 bases and J lost 0, with 5 bases in between. This CDR3 has 13 residues. The DNA of the CDR3 is TGTGCCAGCTCACAACAGAGCACAGATACGCAGTATTTT. Translation: CASSQQSTDTQYF.

The chain combines TRBV7-2 with TRBJ1-6, with 7 bases aligning to TRBD1. CDR3 size: 16 residues. Trimming cost V 3 bases and J 10 bases; bases outside gene matches: 12. Per germline, CDR1 SGHTA and CDR2 FQGNSA. CDR3 nucleotides: TGTGCCAGCAGCTTTTATGACAGGGCAGGAGGCTCACCCCTCCACTTT. Amino acids: CASSFYDRAGGSPLHF.

This sequence joins TRBV11-2 and TRBJ1-3; D is unresolved. Germline assignment: CDR1 SGHAT and CDR2 FQNNGV. V was cut by 5 bases and J by 4 bases, with 12 bases left in between. This CDR3 has 14 residues. The CDR3 loop is CASSKAGQGNTIYF. The CDR3 nucleotides are TGTGCCAGCAGCAAAGCTGGGCAAGGAAACACCATATATTTT.

This chain joins TRBV10-3 and TRBJ2-2, with 12 bases fitting TRBD1. The length of the CDR3 is 18 residues. Per germline, CDR1 ENHRY and CDR2 SYGVKD. The V gene end was trimmed by 2 bases and the J gene end by 6 bases; junction bases not matched to a gene: 10. For the CDR3, the DNA is TGTGCCATCAGTGAGAACCGGGACAGGGGGCTCTTCGCCGGGGAGCTGTTTTTT. Translated: CAISENRDRGLFAGELFF.

The chain recombines TRBV28 with TRBJ2-7; 10 bases map to TRBD1. Unmatched junction bases numbered 3, after V lost 2 bases and J lost 2 bases. The CDR3 contains 15 residues. Germline loops: CDR1 MDHEN, CDR2 SYDVKM. For the CDR3, the DNA is TGTGCCAGCAGTTTAACCGGGACAGGGGCCTACGAGCAGTACTTC. Translated, it gives CASSLTGTGAYEQYF.

This chain joins TRBV4-2 and TRBJ1-1; D is undetermined. This CDR3 spans 14 amino acids. The V end lost 1 base, the J end lost 1 base, and 7 bases lay between the germline ends. Germline V gene data show CDR1 as LGHNA and CDR2 as YNFKEQ. The CDR3 is CASSQGTRNTEAFF. CDR3 coding DNA: TGTGCCAGCAGCCAAGGAACACGGAACACTGAAGCTTTCTTT.

The rearrangement links TRBV10-3 to TRBJ1-2; 9 positions agree with TRBD1. CDR3 size: 15 residues. V gave up 4 bases and J gave up 6 bases; unmatched junction bases: 9. The V gene's germline CDR1 is ENHRY and CDR2 SYGVKD. The DNA of the CDR3 is TGTGCCATCAGTGGGGGGACAGGGATTCGGGATGGCTACACCTTC. This translates into CAISGGTGIRDGYTF.

The gene calls are TRBV5-1 and TRBJ1-2; 7 nucleotides line up with TRBD1. J was trimmed by 8 bases and V by 0 bases; bases with no gene match: 7. Germline lookup yields CDR1 SGHRS and CDR2 YFSETQ. The CDR3 runs 14 residues. The CDR3 reads CASSLADRVGGYTF. Here the CDR3 DNA reads TGCGCCAGCAGCTTGGCCGACAGGGTGGGAGGCTACACCTTC.

This clone was counted a single time. The V call is TRBV12-3 or TRBV12-4, the J call TRBJ1-5; D possibly corresponds to TRBD1 (5 bases). The V and J ends lost 7 bases and 4 bases respectively, with 11 bases between them. The CDR3 length is 13 residues. This chain's CDR3 is CASTPGGNQPQHF. The CDR3 DNA reads TGTGCCAGCACCCCTGGGGGGAATCAGCCCCAGCATTTT.

The chain uses TRBV4-1 and TRBJ2-5, with 10 nucleotides matching TRBD1. CDR1 is MGHRA and CDR2 is YSYEKL in the germline V gene. This CDR3 comprises 15 residues. V was clipped by 5 bases and J by 4 bases; unmatched bases: 7. For the CDR3, the DNA is TGCGCCAGCAGCGTTAGACAGGGGGCAGGAGAGACCCAGTACTTC. Protein sequence: CASSVRQGAGETQYF.

V gene TRBV6-1 combines with J gene TRBJ1-1; the D is unclear. V dropped 6 bases and J dropped 7 bases, with 12 bases sitting between them. From germline, CDR1 is MNHNS and CDR2 SASEGT. This CDR3 spans 12 amino acids. The CDR3 sequence: CASSRERIEAFF. CDR3 in DNA: TGTGCCAGCAGCAGAGAGAGGATTGAAGCTTTCTTT.

This rearrangement joins TRBV6-2 or TRBV6-3 to TRBJ2-3; 12 bases are shared with TRBD2. Germline V gene data show CDR1 as MNHEY and CDR2 as SVGEGT. V lost 0 bases and J lost 3; bases outside the gene matches: 1. This CDR3 contains 16 residues. The CDR3 DNA follows: TGTGCCAGCAGTTACTCGACTAGCGGGAGTACAGATACGCAGTATTTT. Its protein is CASSYSTSGSTDTQYF.

The chain is built from TRBV7-2 and TRBJ1-3; the D is unclear. Germline V gives CDR1 SGHTA, CDR2 FQGNSA. Trimming took off 2 bases at V and 5 bases at J, with 13 bases between the two ends. The CDR3 is made up of 15 amino acids. The CDR3 loop is CASSLWGDGRNTIYF. The CDR3 DNA is TGTGCCAGCAGCTTATGGGGAGATGGGAGAAACACCATATATTTT.

The chain uses TRBV7-9 and TRBJ1-1; TRBD1 might be the D (5 bases). The V gene lost 5 bases and the J gene lost 8 bases, with 18 bases spanning the gap. This CDR3 has 14 amino acids. Germline CDR1 and CDR2: SEHNR and FQNEAQ (reference sequence). The CDR3 sequence is CASSLPVEGPEAFF. The CDR3 DNA follows: TGTGCCAGCAGCCTTCCGGTGGAGGGGCCGGAAGCTTTCTTT.

The chain links TRBV5-5 to TRBJ1-1; D is possibly TRBD1 (6 bases). Germline V gene data show CDR1 as SGHKS and CDR2 as YYEKEE (reference sequence). The CDR3 is made up of 14 amino acids. The V end was cut by 4 bases, the J end by 2 bases, with 12 bases between. CDR3 loop: CASSLRTANTEAFF. As DNA, the CDR3 is TGTGCCAGCAGCCTTAGGACAGCTAACACTGAAGCTTTCTTT.